This T cell receptor (beta chain) was sequenced in a study of Ad26.COV2.S vaccination and SARS-CoV-2 variants. Generated by immunoSEQ multiplex PCR, the TCRdb table keeps only in-frame clones and is missing some. The data show hundreds of thousands of clones, 80% to 90% seen once. This CDR3 is 13 amino acids long. CDR1 is GTSNPN and CDR2 is SVGIG in the germline V gene (reference sequence). Trimming stripped 2 bases from V and 4 bases from J, with 12 bases between. This sample's treatment: some 20 received Ad26.COV2.S at low or high dose, single or two shots; several received placebo; per-sample allocation not given. The samples were gathered on day 63 after the first injection of vaccine or placebo.

Material: peripheral blood, obtained in a trial of Ad26.COV2.S vaccine versus placebo. The chain combines TRBV30 with TRBJ2-7; D remains unclear. The receptor's source is a person aged 18-60 years who received the Ad26.COV2.S COVID-19 vaccine or a placebo. The CDR3 spells CAWSPLGWYEQYF. The CDR3 region has the DNA TGTGCCTGGAGTCCCCTGGGGTGGTACGAGCAGTACTTC. The full variable domain, completed using reference TRBV30 and TRBJ2-7, is SQTIHQWPATLVQPVGSPLSLECTVEGTSNPNLYWYRQAAGRGLQLLFYSVGIGQISSEVPQNLSASRPQDRQFILSSKKLLLSDSGFYLCAWSPLGWYEQYFGPGTRLTVT.